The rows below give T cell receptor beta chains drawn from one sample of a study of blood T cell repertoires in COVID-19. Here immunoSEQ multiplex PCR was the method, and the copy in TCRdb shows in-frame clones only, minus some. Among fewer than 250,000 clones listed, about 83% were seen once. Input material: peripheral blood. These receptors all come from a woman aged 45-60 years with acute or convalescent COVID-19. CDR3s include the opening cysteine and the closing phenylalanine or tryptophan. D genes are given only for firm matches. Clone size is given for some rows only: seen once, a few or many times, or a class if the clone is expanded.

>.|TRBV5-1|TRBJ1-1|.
CASSLGGTSTEAFF
TGTGCCAGCAGCCTAGGGGGTACTAGCACTGAAGCTTTCTTT
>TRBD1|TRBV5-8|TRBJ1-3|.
CASSSGTDSGNTIYF
TGTGCCAGCAGCTCCGGGACAGACTCTGGAAACACCATATATTTT
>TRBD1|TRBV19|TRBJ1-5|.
CASRGSRTGVLGNQPQHF
TGTGCCAGTAGAGGATCGAGGACAGGTGTTTTGGGGAATCAGCCCCAGCATTTT
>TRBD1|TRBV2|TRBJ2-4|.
CANAKRQGAPENIQYF
TGTGCCAACGCGAAAAGACAGGGGGCGCCGGAAAACATTCAGTACTTC
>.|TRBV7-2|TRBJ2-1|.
CASSLRQGFGNEQFF
TGTGCCAGCAGCTTACGGCAGGGCTTCGGGAATGAGCAGTTCTTC
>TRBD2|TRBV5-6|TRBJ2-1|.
CASSLWTLAGGGNEQFF
TGTGCCAGCAGCTTGTGGACCCTAGCGGGAGGGGGCAATGAGCAGTTCTTC
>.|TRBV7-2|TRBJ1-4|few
CASSLALTDTGNNEKLFF
TGTGCCAGCAGCTTAGCCCTTACCGATACAGGGAACAATGAAAAACTGTTTTTT
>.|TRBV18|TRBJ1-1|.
CASSPGQNTEAFF
TGTGCCAGCTCACCGGGACAGAACACTGAAGCTTTCTTT
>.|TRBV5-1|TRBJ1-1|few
CASSLGHPGDTEAFF
TGCGCCAGCAGCTTGGGACACCCAGGCGACACTGAAGCTTTCTTT
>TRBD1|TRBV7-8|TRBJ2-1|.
CASSWRDRDNEQFF
TGTGCCAGCAGCTGGAGAGACAGGGATAATGAGCAGTTCTTC
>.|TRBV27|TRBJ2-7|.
CASSNRFPEEQYF
TGTGCCAGCAGTAACAGGTTTCCAGAGGAGCAGTACTTC
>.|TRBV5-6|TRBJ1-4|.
CASSWTDNEKLFF
TGTGCCAGCAGCTGGACAGACAATGAAAAACTGTTTTTT
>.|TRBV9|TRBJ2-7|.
CASSEWDISYEQYF
TGTGCCAGCAGCGAGTGGGACATCTCCTACGAGCAGTACTTC
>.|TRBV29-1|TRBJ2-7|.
CSVGPNRGGRGVLGEQYF
TGCAGCGTTGGCCCGAACAGGGGGGGGCGCGGGGTATTGGGTGAGCAGTACTTC
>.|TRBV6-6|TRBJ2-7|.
CASSYSGTPIGEQYF
TGTGCCAGCAGTTACTCGGGGACTCCAATCGGCGAGCAGTACTTC
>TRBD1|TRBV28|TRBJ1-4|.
CASSLGTGDSEKLFF
TGTGCCAGCAGTCTCGGGACAGGGGATAGCGAAAAACTGTTTTTT
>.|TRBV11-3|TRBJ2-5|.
CASSLFALAETQYF
TGTGCCAGCAGCTTATTCGCACTAGCAGAGACCCAGTACTTC
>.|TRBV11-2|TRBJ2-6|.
CASSPQIPGANVLTF
TGTGCCAGCAGCCCCCAAATTCCTGGGGCCAACGTCCTGACTTTC
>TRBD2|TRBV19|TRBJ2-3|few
CASSAEGLAGTDTQYF
TGTGCCAGTAGTGCCGAGGGACTAGCGGGCACAGATACGCAGTATTTT
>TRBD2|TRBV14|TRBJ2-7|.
CASSQDVLTGTSDSYEQYF
TGTGCCAGCAGCCAAGATGTGTTGACCGGGACTAGCGACTCCTACGAGCAGTACTTC
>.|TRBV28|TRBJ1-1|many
CASSLLGRVSGFVAFF
TGTGCCAGCAGTTTATTGGGCAGGGTATCGGGTTTTGTAGCTTTCTTT
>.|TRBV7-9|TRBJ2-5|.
CASSFRLDQETQYF
TGTGCCAGCAGCTTTCGACTGGACCAAGAGACCCAGTACTTC
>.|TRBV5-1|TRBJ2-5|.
CASSLVLEGKETQYF
TGCGCCAGCAGCTTGGTACTAGAGGGAAAAGAGACCCAGTACTTC
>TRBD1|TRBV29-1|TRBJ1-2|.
CSVTFETGGKGYTF
TGCAGCGTCACCTTCGAGACAGGGGGAAAAGGCTACACCTTC
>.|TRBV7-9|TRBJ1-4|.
CASSPFGGVGGEKLFF
TGTGCCAGCAGCCCGTTCGGGGGGGTCGGAGGGGAAAAACTGTTTTTT
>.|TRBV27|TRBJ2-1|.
CASSPLVGVSYNEQFF
TGTGCCAGCAGTCCCTTAGTGGGAGTTTCCTACAATGAGCAGTTCTTC
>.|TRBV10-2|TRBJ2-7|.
CASSDGGLPYEQYF
TGCGCCAGCAGTGACGGGGGACTGCCTTACGAGCAGTACTTC
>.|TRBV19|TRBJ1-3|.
CASMTRGTIYF
TGTGCCAGTATGACCCGGGGCACCATATATTTT
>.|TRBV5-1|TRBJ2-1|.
CASSLGAAEQFF
TGCGCCAGCTCCCTGGGGGCGGCTGAGCAGTTCTTC
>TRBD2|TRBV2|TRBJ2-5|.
CASRLGGETQYF
TGTGCCAGCAGGCTGGGGGGGGAGACCCAGTACTTC
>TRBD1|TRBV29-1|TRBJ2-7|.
CSVVGTGNEQYF
TGCAGCGTTGTCGGGACAGGGAACGAGCAGTACTTC
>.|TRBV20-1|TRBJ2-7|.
CSAPGANEQYF
TGCAGTGCCCCTGGAGCGAACGAGCAGTACTTC
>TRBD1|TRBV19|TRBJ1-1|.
CASTVGLTGTGGTEAFF
TGTGCCAGTACCGTTGGACTGACCGGGACAGGGGGAACTGAAGCTTTCTTT
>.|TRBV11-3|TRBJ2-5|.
CASSLSPDQETQYF
TGTGCCAGCAGCTTATCTCCGGACCAAGAGACCCAGTACTTC
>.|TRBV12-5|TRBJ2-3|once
CASGLFTDTQYF
TGTGCTAGTGGTCTCTTTACAGATACGCAGTATTTT
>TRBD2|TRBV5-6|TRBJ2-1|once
CASSSELAGVAENEQFF
TGTGCCAGCAGCTCGGAATTAGCGGGAGTGGCGGAGAATGAGCAGTTCTTC
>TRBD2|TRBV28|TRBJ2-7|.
CASSSVSSGSLYEQYF
TGTGCCAGCAGTTCAGTATCGAGCGGGAGTCTCTACGAGCAGTACTTC
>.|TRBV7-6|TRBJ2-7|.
CASSPGQKPQLSYEQYF
TGTGCCAGCAGCCCCGGACAGAAACCCCAACTCTCCTACGAGCAGTACTTC
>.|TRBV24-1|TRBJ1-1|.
CATSDSTTGYKAFF
TGTGCCACCAGTGATTCCACTACCGGCTACAAAGCTTTCTTT
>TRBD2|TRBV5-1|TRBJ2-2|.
CASSLGTSNTGELFF
TGCGCCAGCAGCTTGGGGACTAGCAACACCGGGGAGCTGTTTTTT
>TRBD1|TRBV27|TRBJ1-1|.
CASTLRDSTEAFF
TGTGCCAGCACCCTAAGGGACAGTACTGAAGCTTTCTTT
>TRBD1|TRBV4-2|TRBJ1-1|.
CASSQPGTGLEAFF
TGTGCCAGCAGCCAACCTGGGACAGGTCTCGAAGCTTTCTTT
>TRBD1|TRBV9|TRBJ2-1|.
CASSRGPQTGGKGEQFF
TGTGCCAGCAGCAGGGGACCCCAGACAGGGGGCAAGGGTGAGCAGTTCTTC
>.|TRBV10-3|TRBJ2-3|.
CAISDTGRLGVDTQYF
TGTGCCATCAGTGATACCGGCCGTCTCGGAGTAGATACGCAGTATTTT
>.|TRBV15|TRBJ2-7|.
CATSDSKVSYEQYF
TGTGCCACCTCCGACAGTAAGGTCTCCTACGAGCAGTACTTC
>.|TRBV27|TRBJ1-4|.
CASSRRGGVNEKLFF
TGTGCCAGCAGTCGTCGTGGGGGGGTCAATGAAAAACTGTTTTTT
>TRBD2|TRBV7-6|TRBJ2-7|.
CASSLPRLADSEQYF
TGTGCCAGCAGCTTGCCCCGACTAGCGGACTCGGAGCAGTACTTC
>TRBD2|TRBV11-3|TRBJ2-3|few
CASSKGLAASTDTQYF
TGTGCCAGCAGCAAAGGACTAGCGGCTAGCACAGATACGCAGTATTTT
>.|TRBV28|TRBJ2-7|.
CASSLARGALEQYF
TGTGCCAGCAGTTTAGCTCGGGGGGCTCTCGAGCAGTACTTC